Below, 31 T cell receptor beta chains from the same sample are listed, as sequenced in a study of beta chain features in type 1 diabetes. The antigens for these receptors are not known. Expressed TCRB transcripts were sequenced because the entire RNA isolate underwent reverse transcription. The data were produced by immunoSEQ multiplex PCR, yet TCRdb's version contains in-frame clones alone and is incomplete. The repertoire holds 150,000 to 200,000 clones, with around 9% as singletons. Overall study results and limits: A moderate, significant TCRB CDR3 shortening appeared in type 1 diabetes across four CD4+ subsets.

Sequenced material: central memory CD4+ T cells from blood. All receptors come from a young woman with type 1 diabetes.

This clone occurred a few times. The genes are TRBV5-6 and TRBJ2-7; D possibly corresponds to TRBD1 (6 bases). The V end lost 4 bases, the J end lost 1 base, and 9 bases lay between the germline ends. There are 13 residues in the CDR3. Germline CDR1 and CDR2: SGHDT and YYEEEE. The CDR3 sequence is CASSPDRSYEQYF. The CDR3 DNA follows: TGTGCCAGCAGCCCAGACAGGTCCTACGAGCAGTACTTC. Full variable domain (rest looked up from reference TRBV5-6 and TRBJ2-7): DAGVTQSPTHLIKTRGQQVTLRCSPKSGHDTVSWYQQALGQGPQFIFQYYEEEERQRGNFPDRFSGHQFPNYSSELNVNALLLGDSALYLCASSPDRSYEQYFGPGTRLTVT.

This chain links TRBV19 with TRBJ2-5; 10 bases agree with TRBD1. V trimming: 7 bases; J trimming: 0 bases; junction bases outside the gene matches: 5. The CDR3 length is 15 residues. Germline lookup yields CDR1 LNHDA and CDR2 SQIVND (reference sequence). CDR3 amino acids: CASTGTGAYQETQYF. Here the CDR3 DNA reads TGTGCCAGTACCGGGACAGGGGCGTACCAAGAGACCCAGTACTTC.

The chain uses TRBV18 and TRBJ2-7; 10 bases match TRBD2. Germline V lookup: CDR1 KGHSH, CDR2 LQKENI. The CDR3 length is 16 residues. Trimming cost V 5 bases and J 1 base; bases outside gene matches: 8. The CDR3 nucleotides read TGTGCCAGCTCATCTACGACTAGCGGGTTTTCCTACGAGCAGTACTTC. It encodes CASSSTTSGFSYEQYF.

The chain carries TRBV11-2 and TRBJ2-1, with TRBD2 matching 7 bases. Germline V gene data show CDR1 as SGHAT and CDR2 as FQNNGV. J was trimmed by 4 bases and V by 4 bases; bases with no gene match: 10. The CDR3 totals 16 residues. The CDR3 protein is CASSSMGGSEYNEQFF. The CDR3 DNA reads TGTGCCAGCAGCTCGATGGGAGGGAGCGAATACAATGAGCAGTTCTTC.

The rearrangement links TRBV2 to TRBJ2-1, with D hard to call. This CDR3 spans 14 amino acids. Germline lookup yields CDR1 SNHLY and CDR2 FYNNEI. V lost 7 bases and J lost 0, with 10 bases in between. CDR3 nucleotides: TGTGCCAGCATGCGACTGGTCTCCTACAATGAGCAGTTCTTC. It specifies CASMRLVSYNEQFF.

This sequence joins TRBV28 and TRBJ2-4, with D possibly TRBD1 on 6 matching bases. V lost 3 bases to trimming and J lost 0 bases, with 9 bases between them. Per the germline V gene, CDR1 is MDHEN and CDR2 is SYDVKM. This CDR3 has 15 residues. Written as DNA, the CDR3 is TGTGCCAGCAGTTTTACAGGGTTAGCCAAAAACATTCAGTACTTC. Translated: CASSFTGLAKNIQYF.

The V gene is TRBV19, the J gene TRBJ2-7; possible D gene TRBD1, 6 bases. The CDR3 runs to 14 residues. V was cut by 3 bases and J by 5 bases, with 14 bases left in between. The germline V gene has CDR1 LNHDA and CDR2 SQIVND (reference sequence). CDR3 in amino acids: CASSIGWGRNEQYF. CDR3 coding DNA: TGTGCCAGTAGTATCGGCTGGGGGCGGAACGAGCAGTACTTC.

V gene TRBV9 combines with J gene TRBJ2-2, with 10 bases that match TRBD1. CDR3 length: 15 residues. The V gene end was trimmed by 0 bases and the J gene end by 7 bases; junction bases not matched to a gene: 3. Per germline, CDR1 SGDLS and CDR2 YYNGEE. Here the CDR3 reads CASSVVGTGVGELFF. The CDR3 region has the DNA TGTGCCAGCAGCGTAGTCGGGACAGGGGTCGGGGAGCTGTTTTTT.

This clone has only a few counts. The gene calls are TRBV5-6 and TRBJ1-1; unclear D gene. The CDR3 contains 14 residues. V gave up 0 bases and J gave up 6 bases, with 12 bases separating them. Germline assignment: CDR1 SGHDT and CDR2 YYEEEE. The CDR3 DNA sequence: TGTGCCAGCAGCTTGGAGAACCGGGTTGCTGAAGCTTTCTTT. This gives the protein CASSLENRVAEAFF. The variable domain in full, with the rest retrieved from reference TRBV5-6 and TRBJ1-1, is DAGVTQSPTHLIKTRGQQVTLRCSPKSGHDTVSWYQQALGQGPQFIFQYYEEEERQRGNFPDRFSGHQFPNYSSELNVNALLLGDSALYLCASSLENRVAEAFFGQGTRLTVV.

The rearrangement uses TRBV9 and TRBJ2-3; 12 bases match TRBD2. CDR3 size: 18 residues. Germline V gene lookup returns CDR1 SGDLS and CDR2 YYNGEE. V was clipped by 0 bases and J by 0 bases; unmatched bases: 5. This CDR3 is CASSVATGTSGSTDTQYF. CDR3 in DNA: TGTGCCAGCAGCGTAGCTACGGGGACTAGCGGGAGCACAGATACGCAGTATTTT.

The chain recombines TRBV7-3 with TRBJ2-2; 10 positions agree with TRBD1. The CDR3 is 16 residues long. In germline, CDR1 is SGHTA, CDR2 FQGTGA. The J segment lost 3 bases and the V segment lost 5 bases, leaving 6 bases of the junction unmatched. As DNA, the CDR3 is TGTGCCAGCAGCGGAGTGACAGGGGGCCACACCGGGGAGCTGTTTTTT. Translation: CASSGVTGGHTGELFF.

This clone turned up a few times. The chain is built from TRBV6-5 and TRBJ1-2; 8 positions match TRBD1. Germline V lookup: CDR1 MNHEY, CDR2 SVGAGI. After removal of 6 bases from V and 5 bases from J, the junction contained 5 bases not matched to a gene. The CDR3 runs 13 residues. In DNA form, the CDR3 reads TGTGCCAGCAGAACACAGGGGGGATATGGCTACACCTTC. It yields the protein CASRTQGGYGYTF.

This clone was seen a few times. The chain couples TRBV6-6 to TRBJ1-4; TRBD1 might be the D (6 bases). The length of the CDR3 is 16 residues. V was pared by 0 bases and J by 5 bases, with 13 bases between. Germline V gives CDR1 MNHNY, CDR2 SVGAGI (reference sequence). The CDR3 region has the DNA TGTGCCAGCAGTTACTCGAAAACAGGGAGAAATGAAAAACTGTTTTTT. Amino acids: CASSYSKTGRNEKLFF.

The chain joins TRBV15 to TRBJ1-1, with D possibly matching TRBD1 (6 bases). V dropped 1 base and J dropped 4 bases, with 7 bases sitting between them. Looked up from germline, CDR1 is LNHNV and CDR2 is YYDKDF (reference sequence). This CDR3 has 13 residues. The CDR3: CATSRAGVTEAFF. The CDR3 DNA follows: TGTGCCACCAGCAGAGCAGGGGTCACTGAAGCTTTCTTT. The full variable domain, with the rest looked up from reference TRBV15 and TRBJ1-1, is DAMVIQNPRYQVTQFGKPVTLSCSQTLNHNVMYWYQQKSSQAPKLLFHYYDKDFNNEADTPDNFQSRRPNTSFCFLDIRSPGLGDTAMYLCATSRAGVTEAFFGQGTRLTVV.

There are a few counts of this clone. The rearrangement uses TRBV5-1 and TRBJ2-1, with 15 positions matching TRBD2. With 3 bases clipped from V and 9 bases from J, the junction kept 4 bases outside the gene matches. Germline-derived CDR1 and CDR2 are SGHRS and YFSETQ. The CDR3 spans 15 residues. CDR3 DNA: TGCGCCAGCAGCTACGGGACTAGCGGGAGGAGTGAGCAGTTCTTC. Protein: CASSYGTSGRSEQFF.

The chain couples TRBV14 to TRBJ1-1, with 7 bases aligning to TRBD1. This CDR3 contains 16 residues. CDR1 and CDR2 (germline): SGHDN, FVKESK. V was clipped by 2 bases and J by 4 bases; unmatched bases: 10. CDR3 in DNA: TGTGCCAGCAGCCAATACACAGGGGTGAGGGGCACTGAAGCTTTCTTT. Its protein is CASSQYTGVRGTEAFF.

This rearrangement joins TRBV30 to TRBJ2-3; 8 bases are shared with TRBD1. The germline CDR1 and CDR2 sequences are GTSNPN and SVGIG (reference sequence). The CDR3 sequence is 16 residues long. V was pared by 1 base and J by 3 bases, with 9 bases of the junction left unmatched. The CDR3 loop reads CAWSAGTGSITDTQYF. Here the CDR3 DNA reads TGTGCCTGGAGTGCAGGGACAGGTTCAATTACAGATACGCAGTATTTT.

The chain combines TRBV6-1 with TRBJ1-2; 10 bases map to TRBD1. CDR1 is MNHNS and CDR2 is SASEGT in the germline V gene. Germline trimming cut 3 bases from V and 5 bases from J; bases unmatched to any gene: 3. The CDR3 covers 14 residues. This chain's CDR3 is CASSDGQGGYGYTF. In DNA form, the CDR3 reads TGTGCCAGCAGTGACGGACAGGGGGGTTATGGCTACACCTTC.

This clone was recorded a few times. This chain connects TRBV6-5 to TRBJ2-7, with 7 bases matching TRBD1. Germline values: CDR1 MNHEY, CDR2 SVGAGI. The CDR3 loop spans 14 amino acids. V shed 6 bases and J 0 bases; nucleotides not matched to a gene: 5. Here the CDR3 reads CASRTRDSSYEQYF. CDR3 nucleotides: TGTGCCAGCAGGACCAGGGACAGCTCCTACGAGCAGTACTTC.

CDR3 sequence (DNA): TGTGCCAGCCGCCGGAAAGCGGACTCCTACGAGCAGTACTTC. This sequence encodes CASRRKADSYEQYF. The chain uses TRBV27 and TRBJ2-7, with a tentative D call TRBD2 (5 bases). CDR1 is MNHEY and CDR2 is SMNVEV in the germline V gene (reference sequence). Deletions cut 8 bases from V and 0 bases from J, with 14 bases between. CDR3 length: 14 amino acids.

The sample holds many counts of this clone. The V gene is TRBV4-1, the J gene TRBJ2-3; 8 positions agree with TRBD1. The germline gives CDR1 MGHRA, CDR2 YSYEKL. With V trimmed by 1 base and J by 4 bases, 4 bases remained unmatched. This CDR3 has 15 amino acids. CDR3 sequence (DNA): TGCGCCAGCAGCCAAGCTCCGGACAGGGCAGATACGCAGTATTTT. Translating gives CASSQAPDRADTQYF.

The rearrangement joins TRBV5-4 to TRBJ2-1, with D perhaps matching TRBD1 (6 bases). V was clipped by 2 bases and J by 3 bases, with 12 bases between them. The germline gives CDR1 SGHNT, CDR2 YYREEE (reference sequence). The CDR3 extends over 15 amino acids. The CDR3 DNA follows: TGTGCCAGCAGCTTCGGACAGAGCTACTACAATGAGCAGTTCTTC. This encodes CASSFGQSYYNEQFF.

Only a few counts were recorded for this clone. This chain uses TRBV18 with TRBJ2-1, with 9 bases lining up with TRBD2. The length of the CDR3 is 16 residues. The trim removed 0 bases at V and 4 bases at J, leaving 4 bases unmatched. Germline CDR1 and CDR2: KGHSH and LQKENI. Here the CDR3 reads CASSPPTSGLYNEQFF. As DNA, the CDR3 is TGTGCCAGCTCACCACCGACTAGCGGCTTATACAATGAGCAGTTCTTC.

The chain has TRBV28 and TRBJ2-1, with TRBD2 matching over 9 bases. The CDR3 is 13 residues long. CDR1 is MDHEN and CDR2 is SYDVKM in the germline V gene. With 5 bases clipped from V and 15 bases from J, the junction kept 11 bases outside the gene matches. The CDR3 spells CASSPASGKGPFF. The DNA of the CDR3 is TGTGCCAGCAGTCCTGCTAGCGGGAAGGGACCGTTCTTC.

The rearrangement joins TRBV5-4 to TRBJ1-1, with TRBD1 as a possible D gene (5 bases). From germline, CDR1 is SGHNT and CDR2 YYREEE (reference sequence). This CDR3 comprises 12 residues. Deletions cut 4 bases from V and 6 bases from J, with 10 bases between. The CDR3 loop is CASSRGEPEAFF. In DNA, the CDR3 is TGTGCCAGCAGCCGGGGGGAACCTGAAGCTTTCTTT.

This clone came up a few times. V gene TRBV18 combines with J gene TRBJ2-7, with TRBD1 identical over 7 bases. Germline CDR1 KGHSH, CDR2 LQKENI. The CDR3 runs 14 residues. J gave up 5 bases and V 4 bases, and 8 bases lay outside the gene matches. CDR3 coding DNA: TGTGCCAGCTCACGCACAGGGGTGGGAGACGAGCAGTACTTC. Amino acids: CASSRTGVGDEQYF.

As to this clone: Germline is not matched at one junction end, which may reflect a read error. The rearrangement joins TRBV7-7 to TRBJ2-3, with 7 bases fitting TRBD1. The CDR3 covers 16 residues. Germline V CDR1 and CDR2: SSHAT, FNYEAQ (reference sequence). DNA for the CDR3: TGTGCTAGCAGCCTCGCAGGGGGACAGACCACAGATACGCAGTATTTT. It codes for CASSLAGGQTTDTQYF.

V usage is TRBV30 and J usage is TRBJ2-3; D possibly corresponds to TRBD2 (6 bases). Deletions cut 0 bases from V and 5 bases from J, with 15 bases between. This CDR3 is built from 15 residues. Germline V gives CDR1 GTSNPN, CDR2 SVGIG (reference sequence). CDR3 DNA: TGTGCCTGGAGTGTATATGCGGGGTTAGTAGATACGCAGTATTTT. Protein sequence: CAWSVYAGLVDTQYF.

This clone was picked up a small number of times. The genes are TRBV5-1 and TRBJ1-5, with 9 bases lining up with TRBD1. The germline gives CDR1 SGHRS, CDR2 YFSETQ. The V gene end was trimmed by 4 bases and the J gene end by 7 bases; junction bases not matched to a gene: 9. The CDR3 is 15 amino acids. The CDR3 here is CASSRDGTGLQPQHF. CDR3 sequence (DNA): TGCGCCAGCAGCAGAGACGGGACAGGGTTGCAGCCCCAGCATTTT. Full variable domain (rest looked up from reference TRBV5-1 and TRBJ1-5): KAGVTQTPRYLIKTRGQQVTLSCSPISGHRSVSWYQQTPGQGLQFLFEYFSETQRNKGNFPGRFSGRQFSNSRSEMNVSTLELGDSALYLCASSRDGTGLQPQHFGDGTRLSIL.

This clone came up a few times. The chain has TRBV6-1 and TRBJ2-7; TRBD2 is a possible D gene (5 bases). V shed 7 bases and J shed 2 bases, with 15 bases lying between them. This CDR3 region has 14 residues. The germline V gene encodes CDR1 MNHNS and CDR2 SASEGT. CDR3 amino acids: CASIWRAQTYEQYF. CDR3 in DNA: TGTGCCAGCATCTGGCGGGCTCAAACCTACGAGCAGTACTTC.

The genes are TRBV25-1 and TRBJ2-7; D remains unclear. With 5 bases removed from V and 1 base from J, the gap between germline ends came to 6 bases. CDR3 length equals 12 residues. Germline values: CDR1 MGHDK, CDR2 SYGVNS. The CDR3, as DNA: TGTGCCAGCAGTCGCGCTTCCTACGAGCAGTACTTC. It is translated as CASSRASYEQYF.